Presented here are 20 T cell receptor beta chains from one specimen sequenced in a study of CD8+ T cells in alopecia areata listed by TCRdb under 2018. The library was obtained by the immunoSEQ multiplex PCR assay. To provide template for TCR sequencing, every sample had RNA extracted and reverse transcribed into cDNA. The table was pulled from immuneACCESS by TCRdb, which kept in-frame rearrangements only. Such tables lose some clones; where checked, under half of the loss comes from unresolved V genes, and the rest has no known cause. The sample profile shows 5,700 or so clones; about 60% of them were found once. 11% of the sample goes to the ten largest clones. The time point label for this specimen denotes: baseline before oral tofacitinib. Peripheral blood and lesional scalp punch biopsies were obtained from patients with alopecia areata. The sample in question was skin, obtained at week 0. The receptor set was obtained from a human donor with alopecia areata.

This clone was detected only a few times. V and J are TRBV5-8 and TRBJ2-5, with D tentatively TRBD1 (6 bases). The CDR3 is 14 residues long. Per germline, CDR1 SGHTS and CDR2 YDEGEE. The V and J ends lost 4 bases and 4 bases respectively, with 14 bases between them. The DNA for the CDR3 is TGTGCCAGCAGCCCCCGGACAGTCCCAGAGACCCAGTACTTC. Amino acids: CASSPRTVPETQYF.

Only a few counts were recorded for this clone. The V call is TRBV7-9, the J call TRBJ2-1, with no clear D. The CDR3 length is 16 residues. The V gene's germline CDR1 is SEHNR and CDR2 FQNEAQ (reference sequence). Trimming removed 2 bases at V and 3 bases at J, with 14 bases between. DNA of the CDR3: TGTGCCAGCAGCTTAATTGGGGTGTCGGTCTACAATGAGCAGTTCTTC. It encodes CASSLIGVSVYNEQFF. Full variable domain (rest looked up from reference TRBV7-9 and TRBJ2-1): DTGVSQNPRHKITKRGQNVTFRCDPISEHNRLYWYRQTLGQGPEFLTYFQNEAQLEKSRLLSDRFSAERPKGSFSTLEIQRTEQGDSAMYLCASSLIGVSVYNEQFFGPGTRLTVL.

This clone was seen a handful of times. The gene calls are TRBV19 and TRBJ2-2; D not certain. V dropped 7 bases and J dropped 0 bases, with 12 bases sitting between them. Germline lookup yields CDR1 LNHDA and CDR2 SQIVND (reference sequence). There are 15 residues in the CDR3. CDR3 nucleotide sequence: TGTGCCAGTATGTATTCCGGGTCGAACACCGGGGAGCTGTTTTTT. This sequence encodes CASMYSGSNTGELFF.

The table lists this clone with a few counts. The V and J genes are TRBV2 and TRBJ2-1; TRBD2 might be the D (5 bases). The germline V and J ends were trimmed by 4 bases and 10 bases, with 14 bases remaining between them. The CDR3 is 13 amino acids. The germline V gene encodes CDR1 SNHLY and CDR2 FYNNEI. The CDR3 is CASSAGRRSEQFF. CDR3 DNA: TGTGCCAGCAGTGCAGGAAGGAGGTCCGAGCAGTTCTTC.

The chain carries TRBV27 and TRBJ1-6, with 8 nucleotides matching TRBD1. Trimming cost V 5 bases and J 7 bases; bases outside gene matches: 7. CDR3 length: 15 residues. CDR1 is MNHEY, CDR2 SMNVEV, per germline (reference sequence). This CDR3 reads CASSATGGGNSPLHF. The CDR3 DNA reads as TGTGCCAGCAGTGCTACAGGGGGGGGGAATTCACCCCTCCACTTT.

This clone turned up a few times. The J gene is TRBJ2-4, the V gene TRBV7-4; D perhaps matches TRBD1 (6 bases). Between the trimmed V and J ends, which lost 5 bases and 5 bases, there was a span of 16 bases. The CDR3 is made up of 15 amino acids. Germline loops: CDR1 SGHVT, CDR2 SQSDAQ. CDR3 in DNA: TGTGCCAGCAGCCCAGGGGTCGGCGGGCAAAACATTCAGTACTTC. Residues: CASSPGVGGQNIQYF.

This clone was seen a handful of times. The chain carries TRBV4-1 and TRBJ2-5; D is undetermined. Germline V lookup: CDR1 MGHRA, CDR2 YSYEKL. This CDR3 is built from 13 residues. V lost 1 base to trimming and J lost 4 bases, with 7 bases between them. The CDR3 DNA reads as TGCGCCAGCAGCCAAGCGGGCAGAGAGACCCAGTACTTC. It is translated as CASSQAGRETQYF.

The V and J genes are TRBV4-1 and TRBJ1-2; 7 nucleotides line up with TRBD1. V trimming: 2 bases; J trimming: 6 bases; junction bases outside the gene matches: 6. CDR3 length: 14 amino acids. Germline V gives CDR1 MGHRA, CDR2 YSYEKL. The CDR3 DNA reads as TGCGCCAGCAGCCAATGGCCCACAGGGGATGGCTACACCTTC. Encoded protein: CASSQWPTGDGYTF.

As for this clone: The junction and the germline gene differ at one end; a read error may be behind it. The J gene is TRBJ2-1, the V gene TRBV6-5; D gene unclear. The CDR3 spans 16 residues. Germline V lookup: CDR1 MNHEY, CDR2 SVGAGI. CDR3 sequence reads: CARSYSTPRDYNEQFF. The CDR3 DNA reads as TGTGCCCGCAGTTACTCGACCCCCCGAGACTACAATGAGCAGTTCTTC.

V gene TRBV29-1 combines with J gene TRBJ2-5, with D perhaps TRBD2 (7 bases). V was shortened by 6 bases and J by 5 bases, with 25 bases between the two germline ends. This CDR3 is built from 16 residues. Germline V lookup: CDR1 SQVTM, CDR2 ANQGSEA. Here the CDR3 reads CSVEGRGHKWGETQYF. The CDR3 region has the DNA TGCAGCGTCGAGGGGCGGGGGCACAAATGGGGGGAGACCCAGTACTTC.

The DNA of the CDR3 is TGCAGCGTTGTGGGGCTTGAGCAGTTCTTC. Amino acids: CSVVGLEQFF. The chain combines TRBV29-1 with TRBJ2-1; the D gene is possibly TRBD1 (5 bases). Germline assignment: CDR1 SQVTM and CDR2 ANQGSEA. The CDR3 spans 10 residues. V was trimmed by 4 bases and J by 9 bases, leaving 7 bases between them.

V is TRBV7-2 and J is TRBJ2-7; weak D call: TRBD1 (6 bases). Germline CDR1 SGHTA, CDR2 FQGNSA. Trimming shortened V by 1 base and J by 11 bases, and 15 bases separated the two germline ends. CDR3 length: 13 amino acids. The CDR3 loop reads CASSLGWDKAEYF. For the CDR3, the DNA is TGTGCCAGCAGCTTAGGTTGGGACAAGGCAGAGTACTTC.

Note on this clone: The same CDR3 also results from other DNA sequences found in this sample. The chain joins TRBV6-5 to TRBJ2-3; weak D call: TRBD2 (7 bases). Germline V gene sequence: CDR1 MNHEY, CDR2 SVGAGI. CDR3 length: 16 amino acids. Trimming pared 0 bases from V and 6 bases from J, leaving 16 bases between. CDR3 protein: CASSYSVRGAGDTQYF. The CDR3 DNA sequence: TGTGCCAGCAGTTACTCAGTACGGGGGGCGGGGGATACGCAGTATTTT.

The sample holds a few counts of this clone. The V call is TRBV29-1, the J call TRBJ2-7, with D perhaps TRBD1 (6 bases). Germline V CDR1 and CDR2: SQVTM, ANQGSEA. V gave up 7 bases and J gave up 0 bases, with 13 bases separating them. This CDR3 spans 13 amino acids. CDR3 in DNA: TGCAGCGCCGAAGACAGGAGCTCCTACGAGCAGTACTTC. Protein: CSAEDRSSYEQYF.

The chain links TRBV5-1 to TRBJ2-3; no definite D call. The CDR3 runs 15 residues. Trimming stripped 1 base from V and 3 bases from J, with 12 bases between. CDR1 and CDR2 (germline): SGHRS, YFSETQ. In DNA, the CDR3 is TGCGCCAGCAGCTTGCTCGGCACCCGGACAGATACGCAGTATTTT. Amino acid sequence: CASSLLGTRTDTQYF.

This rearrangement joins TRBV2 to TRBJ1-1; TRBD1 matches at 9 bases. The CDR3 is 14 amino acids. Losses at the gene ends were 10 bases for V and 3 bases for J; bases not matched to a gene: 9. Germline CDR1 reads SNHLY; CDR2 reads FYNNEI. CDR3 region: CAITTGGSHTEAFF. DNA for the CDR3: TGTGCCATTACGACAGGGGGAAGTCACACTGAAGCTTTCTTT.

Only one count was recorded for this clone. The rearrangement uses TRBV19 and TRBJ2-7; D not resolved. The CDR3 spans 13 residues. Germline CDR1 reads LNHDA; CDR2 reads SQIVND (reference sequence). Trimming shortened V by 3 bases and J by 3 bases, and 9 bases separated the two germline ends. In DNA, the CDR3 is TGTGCCAGTAGTATCTCCCGCAACTACGAGCAGTACTTC. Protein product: CASSISRNYEQYF.

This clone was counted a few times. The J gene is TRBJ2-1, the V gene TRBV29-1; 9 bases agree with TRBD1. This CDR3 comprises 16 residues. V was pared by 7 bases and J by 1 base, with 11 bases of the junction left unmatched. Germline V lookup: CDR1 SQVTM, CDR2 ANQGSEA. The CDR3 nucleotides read TGCAGCGCTAAAAACAGGGGGCTGTTGTCCTACAATGAGCAGTTCTTC. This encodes CSAKNRGLLSYNEQFF.

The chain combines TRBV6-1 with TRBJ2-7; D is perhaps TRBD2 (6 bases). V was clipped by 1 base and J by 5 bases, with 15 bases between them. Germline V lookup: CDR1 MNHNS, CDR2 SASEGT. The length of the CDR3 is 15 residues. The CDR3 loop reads CASSEGMGGYDEQYF. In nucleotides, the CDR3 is TGTGCCAGCAGTGAAGGGATGGGGGGTTACGACGAGCAGTACTTC.

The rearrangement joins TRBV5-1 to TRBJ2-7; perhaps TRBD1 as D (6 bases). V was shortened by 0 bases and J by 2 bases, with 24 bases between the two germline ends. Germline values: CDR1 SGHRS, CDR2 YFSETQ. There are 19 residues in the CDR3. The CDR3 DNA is TGCGCCAGCAGCTTGGGCTTGCCCTATGGACAGTCCGGACCCTACGAGCAGTACTTC. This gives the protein CASSLGLPYGQSGPYEQYF.